The clone carrying this T cell receptor beta chain occurred once. In the source study's methods: Amplification from reference gene primers served as the basis for estimated nucleated cell counts. Profiling relied on immunoSEQ multiplex PCR, and the TCRdb table lists in-frame clones only, not all of them. V, J and clone size reflect that table, while D and trimming were determined from the DNA. The table has more than 150,000 clones, roughly 88% seen once. This record comes from a study of blood T cell repertoires in COVID-19. V was shortened by 1 base and J by 2 bases, with 13 bases between the two germline ends. CDR3 length: 16 residues. Germline V CDR1 and CDR2: LGHDT, YNNKEL (reference sequence).

V and J are TRBV3-1 (or the pseudogene TRBV3-2) and TRBJ2-3, with a tentative D call TRBD2 (6 bases). The sample taken for sequencing was peripheral blood. The source is a woman aged 60 to 75 with acute or convalescent COVID-19. CDR3 in amino acids: CASSQGEQRVTDTQYF. CDR3 DNA sequence: TGTGCCAGCAGCCAAGGAGAACAGCGGGTCACAGATACGCAGTATTTT.